This T cell receptor beta chain appears in the sequencing data of a study of control samples from healthy donors and cancer patients. CDR1 is SGHDN and CDR2 is FVKESK in the germline V gene. Trimming stripped 0 bases from V and 9 bases from J, with 11 bases between. The CDR3 is 13 amino acids. TCRdb's table, derived via immunoSEQ multiplex PCR, lists solely in-frame clones and lacks some. Among around 250,000 clones listed, around 79% were seen once. This TCR was sampled from a woman in her sixties or seventies with lung cancer. Sequenced input: PBMCs. The V gene is TRBV14, the J gene TRBJ2-5; D could derive from TRBD1 or TRBD2 (5 bases each). In nucleotides, the CDR3 is TGTGCCAGCAGCCAAGAGACAGCCGGGGCCCAGTACTTC. This gives the protein CASSQETAGAQYF.